By share, the clone carrying this TCR beta chain ranks as medium-sized (0.01 to 0.1%). The data derive from a study of read filtering for tumor transcriptome and immune sequencing. The wider study: Roughly 8 patients were R-ISS I, 16 were R-ISS II, 7 were R-ISS III. TCR-mapped reads were about 4 to 11 million with IR-seq versus roughly 80 to 1,300 with RNA-seq.

The library was built from around 380 ng RNA with molecular barcoded adaptors for alpha/delta and beta/gamma chains. Via MiXCR, TCRdb re-called the reads, giving one row per CDR3 protein. The sample holds tens of thousands of distinct CDR3 sequences; roughly 15% are singletons and the top ten take about 25%. Germline CDR1 SGHTA, CDR2 FQGNSA. Trimming pared 1 base from V and 6 bases from J, leaving 16 bases between. The CDR3 totals 16 residues. This TCR derives from a donor over 35 with multiple myeloma. Sequenced material: a population of CD138-negative cells sorted from bone marrow. The rearrangement links TRBV7-2 to TRBJ2-1; D perhaps matches TRBD2 (5 bases). CDR3: CASSLGFSAKRNEQFF. Written as DNA, the CDR3 is TGTGCCAGCAGCTTAGGTTTTAGCGCGAAGCGCAATGAGCAGTTCTTC.